These 3 T cell receptor beta chains originate from one sample sequenced in a study of regulatory dendritic cells for organ transplantation. Produced via immunoSEQ multiplex PCR; TCRdb's table is partial and in-frame only. The sample has around 29,000 clones, 82% seen once. The sample taken for sequencing was naive CD8+ T cells from blood. Regarding subset: CD45RA+ naive T cells. Receptors were obtained from a human donor in good health.

J is TRBJ2-2 and V is TRBV21-1; the table assigns TRBD1, which was not confirmed against the DNA. TRBV21-1 is a recognized pseudogene. The CDR3 extends over 19 amino acids. This chain's CDR3 is CASSTYGTERVCGPGELFF. CDR3 bases: TGTGCCAGCAGTACTTACGGGACAGAGAGAGTTTGCGGACCCGGGGAGCTGTTTTTT.

V gene TRBV7-2 combines with J gene TRBJ2-2, with 12 bases matching TRBD2. CDR1 SGHTA and CDR2 FQGNSA come from the germline V gene. The length of the CDR3 is 18 residues. J lost 4 bases, V lost 0 bases, and 6 bases had no gene match. The CDR3 here is CASSLAPLAGGSTGELFF. The CDR3 coding sequence is TGTGCCAGCAGCTTAGCCCCACTAGCGGGGGGAAGCACCGGGGAGCTGTTTTTT.

V and J are TRBV19 and TRBJ1-5; D is uncertain. CDR3 length equals 15 residues. The germline V gene has CDR1 LNHDA and CDR2 SQIVND (reference sequence). The germline V and J ends were trimmed by 7 bases and 0 bases, with 13 bases remaining between them. DNA of the CDR3: TGTGCCAGTAACCTTAAGGACTTTAGCAATCAGCCCCAGCATTTT. Residues: CASNLKDFSNQPQHF.